The source of this T cell receptor beta chain is a study of radiotherapy plus CTLA-4 blockade in lung cancer. This CDR3 spans 14 amino acids. Germline CDR1 reads MNHEY; CDR2 reads SMNVEV (reference sequence). Trimming cost V 2 bases and J 13 bases, with 20 bases left between them. This clone occurred a few times. Assay: immunoSEQ multiplex PCR; the TCRdb copy retains only in-frame clones and omits some. The sample yields over 85,000 clones, 65% to 85% seen once. V gene TRBV27 combines with J gene TRBJ2-5; TRBD2 is a possible D gene (5 bases). Sequences were derived from peripheral blood, sampled from a patient treated with radiotherapy plus ipilimumab. This clonotype was obtained from a human donor with non-small cell lung cancer who had a partial response to radiotherapy plus ipilimumab. Some clones in this sample may be carry-over from other donors' samples. The CDR3 loop is CASSLRVEEMPTYF. CDR3 nucleotides: TGTGCCAGCAGTTTAAGGGTGGAGGAGATGCCAACGTACTTC.